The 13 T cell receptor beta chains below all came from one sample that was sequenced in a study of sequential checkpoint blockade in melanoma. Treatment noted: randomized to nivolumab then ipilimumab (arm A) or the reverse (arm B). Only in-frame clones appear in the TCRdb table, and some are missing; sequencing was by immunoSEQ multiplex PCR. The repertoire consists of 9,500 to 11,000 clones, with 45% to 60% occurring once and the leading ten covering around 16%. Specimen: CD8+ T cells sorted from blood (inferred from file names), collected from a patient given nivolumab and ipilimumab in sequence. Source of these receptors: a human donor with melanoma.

CDR3 sequence reads: CASSVVLSDTQYF. CDR3 nucleotide sequence: TGTGCCAGCAGCGTAGTCTTATCGGATACGCAGTATTTT. The V call is TRBV9, the J call TRBJ2-3; no firm D call. The CDR3 has 13 residues. CDR1 SGDLS and CDR2 YYNGEE come from the germline V gene. V dropped 0 bases and J dropped 6 bases, with 8 bases sitting between them.

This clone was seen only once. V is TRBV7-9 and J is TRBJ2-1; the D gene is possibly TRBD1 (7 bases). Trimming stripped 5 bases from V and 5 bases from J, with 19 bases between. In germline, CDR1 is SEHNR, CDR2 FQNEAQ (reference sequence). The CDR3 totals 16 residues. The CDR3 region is CASSPGGSGTNNEQFF. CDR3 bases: TGTGCCAGCAGCCCAGGGGGGTCGGGGACGAACAATGAGCAGTTCTTC.

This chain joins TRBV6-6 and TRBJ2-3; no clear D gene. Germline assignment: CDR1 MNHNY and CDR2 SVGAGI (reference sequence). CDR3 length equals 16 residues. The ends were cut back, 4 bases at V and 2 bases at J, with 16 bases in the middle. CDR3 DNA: TGTGCCAGCAGTTTTCCAACTGAAACGTCCACAGATACGCAGTATTTT. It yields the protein CASSFPTETSTDTQYF.

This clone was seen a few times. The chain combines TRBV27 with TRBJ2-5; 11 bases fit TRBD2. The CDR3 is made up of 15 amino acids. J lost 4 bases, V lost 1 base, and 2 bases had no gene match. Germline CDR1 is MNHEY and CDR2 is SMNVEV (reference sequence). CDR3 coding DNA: TGTGCCAGCAGTTTATTTAGCGGGAGGGGAGAGACCCAGTACTTC. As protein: CASSLFSGRGETQYF.

The CDR3 spells CASSKWETGNTEAFF. In DNA form, the CDR3 reads TGTGCCAGCAGCAAATGGGAAACAGGGAACACTGAAGCTTTCTTT. This rearrangement joins TRBV28 to TRBJ1-1, with a tentative D call TRBD1 (5 bases). V was clipped by 6 bases and J by 1 base, with 15 bases between them. Germline V gene sequence: CDR1 MDHEN, CDR2 SYDVKM. The CDR3 has 15 residues.

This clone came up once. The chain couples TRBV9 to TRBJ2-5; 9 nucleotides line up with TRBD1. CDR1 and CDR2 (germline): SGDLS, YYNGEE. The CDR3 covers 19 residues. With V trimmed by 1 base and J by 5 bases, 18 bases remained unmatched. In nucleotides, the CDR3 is TGTGCCAGCAGCGTACAAGATCCCGGGACAGGGCCCCGACGGGAGACCCAGTACTTC. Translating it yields CASSVQDPGTGPRRETQYF.

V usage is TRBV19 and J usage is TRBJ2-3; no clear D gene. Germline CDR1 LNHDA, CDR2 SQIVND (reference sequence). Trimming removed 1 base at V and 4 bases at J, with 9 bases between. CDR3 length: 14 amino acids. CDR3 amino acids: CASSIVPVADTQYF. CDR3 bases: TGTGCCAGTAGTATAGTACCAGTTGCAGATACGCAGTATTTT.

CDR3 amino acids: CASSLLGTGVETQYF. CDR3 nucleotides: TGTGCCAGCAGCCTCCTGGGGACAGGGGTTGAGACCCAGTACTTC. This rearrangement joins TRBV28 to TRBJ2-5; TRBD1 agrees at 10 bases. The CDR3 consists of 15 residues. J was trimmed by 5 bases and V by 6 bases; bases with no gene match: 9. Germline V gene data show CDR1 as MDHEN and CDR2 as SYDVKM.

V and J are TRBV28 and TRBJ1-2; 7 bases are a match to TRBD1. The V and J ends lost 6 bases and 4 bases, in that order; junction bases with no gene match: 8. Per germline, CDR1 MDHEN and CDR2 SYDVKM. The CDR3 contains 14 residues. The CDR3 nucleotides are TGTGCCAGCAGCCGAATCCGGGACAGCTATGGCTACACCTTC. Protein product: CASSRIRDSYGYTF.

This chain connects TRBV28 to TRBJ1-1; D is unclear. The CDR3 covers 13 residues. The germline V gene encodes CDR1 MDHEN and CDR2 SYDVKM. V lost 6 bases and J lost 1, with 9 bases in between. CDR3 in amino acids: CASSRTANTEAFF. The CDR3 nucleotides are TGTGCCAGCAGCAGGACTGCGAACACTGAAGCTTTCTTT.

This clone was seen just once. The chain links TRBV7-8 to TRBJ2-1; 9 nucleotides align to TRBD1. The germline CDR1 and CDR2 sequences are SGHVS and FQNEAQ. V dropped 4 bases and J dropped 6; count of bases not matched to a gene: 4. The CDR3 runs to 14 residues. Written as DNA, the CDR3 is TGTGCCAGCAGCTGGGGACAGGGCGGCAATGAGCAGTTCTTC. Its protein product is CASSWGQGGNEQFF.

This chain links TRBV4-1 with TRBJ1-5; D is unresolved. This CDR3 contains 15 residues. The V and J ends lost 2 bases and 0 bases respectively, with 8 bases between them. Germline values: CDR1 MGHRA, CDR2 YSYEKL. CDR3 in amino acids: CASSQSGDSNQPQHF. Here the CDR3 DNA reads TGCGCCAGCAGCCAAAGCGGGGATAGCAATCAGCCCCAGCATTTT.

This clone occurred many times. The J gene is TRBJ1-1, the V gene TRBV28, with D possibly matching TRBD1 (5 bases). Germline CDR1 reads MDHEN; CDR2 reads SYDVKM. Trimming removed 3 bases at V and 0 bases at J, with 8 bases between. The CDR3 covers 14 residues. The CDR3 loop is CASSLGGMNTEAFF. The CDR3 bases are TGTGCCAGCAGTTTGGGGGGTATGAACACTGAAGCTTTCTTT.